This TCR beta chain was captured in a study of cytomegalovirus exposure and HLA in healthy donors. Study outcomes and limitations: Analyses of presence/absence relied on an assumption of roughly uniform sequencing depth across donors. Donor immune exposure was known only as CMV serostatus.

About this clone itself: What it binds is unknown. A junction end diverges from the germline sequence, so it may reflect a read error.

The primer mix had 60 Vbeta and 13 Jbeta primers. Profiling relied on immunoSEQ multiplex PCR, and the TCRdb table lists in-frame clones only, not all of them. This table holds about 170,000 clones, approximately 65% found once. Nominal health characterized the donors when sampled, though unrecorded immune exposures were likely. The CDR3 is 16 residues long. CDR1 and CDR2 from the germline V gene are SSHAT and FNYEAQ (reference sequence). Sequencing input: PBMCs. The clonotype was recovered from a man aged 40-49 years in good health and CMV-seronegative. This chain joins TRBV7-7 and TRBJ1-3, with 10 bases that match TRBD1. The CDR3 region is CASMRDRGFRENTIYF. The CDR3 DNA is TGTGCTAGCATGCGGGACAGGGGATTCAGAGAAAACACCATATATTTT. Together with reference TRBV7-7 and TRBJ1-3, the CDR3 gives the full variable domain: GAGVSQSPRYKVTKRGQDVTLRCDPISSHATLYWYQQALGQGPEFLTYFNYEAQPDKSGLPSDRFSAERPEGSISTLTIQRTEQRDSAMYRCASMRDRGFRENTIYFGEGSWLTVV.